Shown below are 15 T cell receptor beta chains from a single sample sequenced in a study of untreated major depressive disorder. This table comes from immunoSEQ multiplex PCR, and its TCRdb copy is limited to in-frame clones, with some not included. The table includes fewer than 25,000 clones, around 85% detected once. Specimen: CD4+ T cells from PBMCs. The receptors were gathered from a woman aged 25 to 45 in good health.

V is TRBV6-1 and J is TRBJ2-3; 7 bases fit TRBD1. The ends lost 1 base at V and 2 bases at J; junction bases unmatched: 12. This CDR3 spans 18 amino acids. The germline CDR1 and CDR2 sequences are MNHNS and SASEGT. Written as DNA, the CDR3 is TGTGCCAGCAGTGAAGTAATAACCGGGACAGTATACACAGATACGCAGTATTTT. This gives the protein CASSEVITGTVYTDTQYF.

This chain joins TRBV2 and TRBJ1-6; D gene ambiguous. CDR1 and CDR2 (germline): SNHLY, FYNNEI. V was cut by 6 bases and J by 9 bases, with 15 bases left in between. CDR3 length: 14 residues. The CDR3 region is CASSLEDEISPLHF. The CDR3 bases are TGTGCCAGCAGCCTGGAGGACGAAATTTCACCCCTCCACTTT.

The chain recombines TRBV30 with TRBJ1-2; 9 bases are shared with TRBD1. Trimming took 1 base from V and 6 from J; bases not matched to a gene: 6. Germline V CDR1 and CDR2: GTSNPN, SVGIG (reference sequence). The CDR3 is 14 amino acids. Here the CDR3 reads CAWSAAGQGNGYTF. The CDR3 DNA reads as TGTGCCTGGAGTGCGGCGGGACAGGGTAATGGCTACACCTTC.

This clone was picked up one time. This rearrangement joins TRBV5-1 to TRBJ2-7, with D possibly matching TRBD2 (5 bases). The CDR3 covers 13 residues. CDR1 is SGHRS, CDR2 YFSETQ, per germline. The V gene lost 4 bases and the J gene lost 5 bases, with 13 bases spanning the gap. In nucleotides, the CDR3 is TGCGCCAGCAGCGACACTAGAGTCGACGAGCAGTACTTC. It encodes CASSDTRVDEQYF.

The rearrangement links TRBV30 to TRBJ2-7; 11 bases match TRBD2. Per germline, CDR1 GTSNPN and CDR2 SVGIG (reference sequence). This CDR3 spans 14 amino acids. V gave up 6 bases and J gave up 0 bases; unmatched junction bases: 4. The CDR3 bases are TGTGCCTGCAGTCTAGCGGGGGGCTCCTACGAGCAGTACTTC. Encoded protein: CACSLAGGSYEQYF.

This sequence joins TRBV4-2 and TRBJ2-2, with 9 bases fitting TRBD1. The CDR3 consists of 17 residues. The trim removed 3 bases at V and 4 bases at J, leaving 9 bases unmatched. Germline CDR1 is LGHNA and CDR2 is YNFKEQ. The CDR3 here is CASSHTDRGAFTGELFF. The CDR3 DNA sequence: TGTGCCAGCAGCCACACAGACAGGGGGGCCTTCACCGGGGAGCTGTTTTTT.

The V and J genes are TRBV28 and TRBJ1-2, with D possibly matching TRBD1 (6 bases). The ends were cut back, 2 bases at V and 4 bases at J, with 8 bases in the middle. Per the germline V gene, CDR1 is MDHEN and CDR2 is SYDVKM. This CDR3 spans 13 amino acids. DNA of the CDR3: TGTGCCAGCAGTTTAGGACAGATCTATGGCTACACCTTC. Its translation is CASSLGQIYGYTF.

The CDR3 region is CASSHPTSGVYNEQFF. The DNA for the CDR3 is TGTGCCAGCAGCCACCCGACTAGCGGGGTATACAATGAGCAGTTCTTC. This chain connects TRBV4-2 to TRBJ2-1, with 11 bases aligning to TRBD2. From germline, CDR1 is LGHNA and CDR2 YNFKEQ. The junction had 5 bases not matched to a gene; V was cut back by 3 bases and J by 4 bases. This CDR3 region has 16 residues.

This clone was picked up a small number of times. This sequence joins TRBV7-3 and TRBJ2-3; D might be TRBD2 (6 bases). The CDR3 length is 15 residues. Trimming took 5 bases from V and 0 from J, leaving 12 bases between them. Germline CDR1 is SGHTA and CDR2 is FQGTGA. The chain's CDR3 is CASSKSGLSTDTQYF. CDR3 DNA: TGTGCCAGCAGCAAATCGGGACTCAGCACAGATACGCAGTATTTT.

V gene TRBV6-5 combines with J gene TRBJ1-2; D is unclear. The ends were cut back, 6 bases at V and 0 bases at J, with 8 bases in the middle. CDR3 length: 13 residues. CDR1 and CDR2 (germline): MNHEY, SVGAGI. CDR3 sequence (DNA): TGTGCCAGCAGAACGACGGCTAACTATGGCTACACCTTC. This sequence encodes CASRTTANYGYTF.

In its sample, this clone was seen once. The chain uses TRBV7-3 and TRBJ2-3; a weak D match, TRBD2 (5 bases). The V end was cut by 4 bases, the J end by 6 bases, with 14 bases between. Germline V gene data show CDR1 as SGHTA and CDR2 as FQGTGA. The CDR3 covers 14 residues. The DNA of the CDR3 is TGTGCCAGCAGCTCATACTCCGGGGAGGATACGCAGTATTTT. Translated: CASSSYSGEDTQYF.

J is TRBJ2-7 and V is TRBV5-1; 9 bases agree with TRBD1. V trimming: 3 bases; J trimming: 4 bases; junction bases outside the gene matches: 5. This CDR3 comprises 14 residues. Germline-derived CDR1 and CDR2 are SGHRS and YFSETQ. The CDR3: CASSWGTGTYEQYF. The DNA of the CDR3 is TGCGCCAGCAGCTGGGGGACAGGGACGTACGAGCAGTACTTC.

This rearrangement joins TRBV7-2 to TRBJ2-7, with 7 bases identical to TRBD2. In germline, CDR1 is SGHTA, CDR2 FQGNSA. The CDR3 has 17 residues. J was trimmed by 1 base and V by 0 bases; bases with no gene match: 9. The CDR3 DNA is TGTGCCAGCAGCTTAGCCCTCCGGGCGGGAGTGTCCTACGAGCAGTACTTC. Translated, it gives CASSLALRAGVSYEQYF.

The rearrangement links TRBV4-1 to TRBJ2-3; 9 nucleotides align to TRBD2. V trimming: 3 bases; J trimming: 7 bases; junction bases outside the gene matches: 11. Germline V CDR1 and CDR2: MGHRA, YSYEKL. The CDR3 is made up of 16 amino acids. The CDR3 DNA reads TGCGCCAGCAGCCAGACCATAGCGGGAGTCGTTTATACGCAGTATTTT. Encoded protein: CASSQTIAGVVYTQYF.

The chain employs TRBV25-1 and TRBJ2-1; possible D gene TRBD1, 5 bases. The CDR3 totals 15 residues. The ends were cut back, 6 bases at V and 8 bases at J, with 20 bases in the middle. Germline CDR1 reads MGHDK; CDR2 reads SYGVNS. The CDR3 sequence: CASSARVGLRDEQFF. As DNA, the CDR3 is TGTGCCAGCAGCGCCAGGGTGGGGCTACGGGATGAGCAGTTCTTC.